The 21 T cell receptor beta chains in this list originate from one sample, sequenced in a study of cytomegalovirus exposure and HLA in healthy donors (dated by TCRdb to the late 2010s). Library construction relied on the immunoSEQ multiplex PCR assay. TCRdb limited this immuneACCESS table to in-frame rearrangements with V and J called. A share of clones is missing; checked studies link under half to unresolved V genes, and the rest is unexplained. This sample is represented by about 180,000 clones; 86% of them were singletons. Jointly, the top ten make up approximately 2.6% of the sample. The sequencing sample was made of PBMCs. Every receptor here comes from a man aged 18 to 29 in good health and CMV-seropositive.

The chain carries TRBV12-5 and TRBJ2-5; a weak D match, TRBD2 (6 bases). V was shortened by 5 bases and J by 0 bases, with 7 bases between the two germline ends. This CDR3 is built from 13 residues. CDR1 and CDR2 from the germline V gene are LGHNT and FRNRAP. CDR3 in DNA: TGTGCTAGTGGTGCGGGACACCAAGAGACCCAGTACTTC. Translation gives CASGAGHQETQYF.

This chain uses TRBV10-3 with TRBJ2-1, with TRBD2 matching over 9 bases. Germline V gene sequence: CDR1 ENHRY, CDR2 SYGVKD. The CDR3 has 15 residues. Losses at the gene ends were 0 bases for V and 7 bases for J; bases not matched to a gene: 4. In DNA form, the CDR3 reads TGTGCCATCAGTGAGTCTACCCTAGCGGGGAATGAGCAGTTCTTC. It codes for CAISESTLAGNEQFF.

The chain joins TRBV19 to TRBJ1-2; a weak D match, TRBD1 (6 bases). This CDR3 spans 18 amino acids. CDR1 and CDR2 (germline): LNHDA, SQIVND (reference sequence). V gave up 3 bases and J gave up 1 base, with 21 bases separating them. The CDR3 here is CASSMERGITPLNYGYTF. The CDR3 DNA reads TGTGCCAGTAGTATGGAGAGGGGGATCACCCCACTTAACTATGGCTACACCTTC.

The rearrangement joins TRBV5-4 to TRBJ2-3; a weak D match, TRBD2 (5 bases). The CDR3 totals 12 residues. The V gene's germline CDR1 is SGHNT and CDR2 YYREEE (reference sequence). V was trimmed by 5 bases and J by 8 bases, leaving 12 bases between them. This chain's CDR3 is CASRAIEGTQYF. The CDR3 DNA follows: TGTGCCAGCAGGGCGATAGAGGGTACGCAGTATTTT. Together with reference TRBV5-4 and TRBJ2-3, the CDR3 gives the full variable domain: ETGVTQSPTHLIKTRGQQVTLRCSSQSGHNTVSWYQQALGQGPQFIFQYYREEENGRGNFPPRFSGLQFPNYSSELNVNALELDDSALYLCASRAIEGTQYFGPGTRLTVL.

This clone occurred a few times. The chain is built from TRBV4-1 and TRBJ2-1, with no clear D. With 3 bases removed from V and 4 bases from J, the gap between germline ends came to 10 bases. Germline values: CDR1 MGHRA, CDR2 YSYEKL. The CDR3 covers 14 residues. CDR3 nucleotide sequence: TGCGCCAGCAGCCATCCGAGAAATTACAATGAGCAGTTCTTC. This translates into CASSHPRNYNEQFF.

This clone showed up just once. The V and J genes are TRBV15 and TRBJ2-1; TRBD2 agrees at 7 bases. This CDR3 is 16 amino acids long. The trim removed 1 base at V and 2 bases at J, leaving 5 bases unmatched. From germline, CDR1 is LNHNV and CDR2 YYDKDF (reference sequence). The CDR3 loop reads CATSRAWGGAYNEQFF. CDR3 coding DNA: TGTGCCACCAGCAGAGCTTGGGGGGGGGCCTACAATGAGCAGTTCTTC. Combining the CDR3 with reference TRBV15 and TRBJ2-1 gives the whole variable domain DAMVIQNPRYQVTQFGKPVTLSCSQTLNHNVMYWYQQKSSQAPKLLFHYYDKDFNNEADTPDNFQSRRPNTSFCFLDIRSPGLGDTAMYLCATSRAWGGAYNEQFFGPGTRLTVL.

The gene calls are TRBV28 and TRBJ2-3, with 7 bases that match TRBD1. This CDR3 is 13 amino acids long. Germline V lookup: CDR1 MDHEN, CDR2 SYDVKM. J gave up 6 bases and V 7 bases, and 7 bases lay outside the gene matches. The CDR3 DNA sequence: TGTGCCAGCAATCAACAGGGGAGCGATACGCAGTATTTT. Amino acids: CASNQQGSDTQYF. Filled out from reference TRBV28 and TRBJ2-3, the complete variable domain reads DVKVTQSSRYLVKRTGEKVFLECVQDMDHENMFWYRQDPGLGLRLIYFSYDVKMKEKGDIPEGYSVSREKKERFSLILESASTNQTSMYLCASNQQGSDTQYFGPGTRLTVL.

The chain joins TRBV27 to TRBJ2-3, with TRBD2 matching over 12 bases. Trimming at V came to 5 bases and at J to 6 bases, leaving 3 bases not matched to a gene. There are 14 residues in the CDR3. CDR1 is MNHEY, CDR2 SMNVEV, per germline (reference sequence). CDR3 bases: TGTGCCAGCAGTCCCGGGACTAGCGGGGATACGCAGTATTTT. This encodes CASSPGTSGDTQYF.

This rearrangement joins TRBV7-9 to TRBJ2-2; D perhaps matches TRBD1 (6 bases). Germline lookup yields CDR1 SEHNR and CDR2 FQNEAQ (reference sequence). The CDR3 sequence is 15 residues long. Between the trimmed V and J ends, which lost 4 bases and 6 bases, there was a span of 15 bases. In DNA form, the CDR3 reads TGTGCCAGCAGCTCACCGAAGGGGGAACCCGGGGAGCTGTTTTTT. This sequence encodes CASSSPKGEPGELFF.

This chain's CDR3 is CASSFVPSGRAGDNEQFF. Written as DNA, the CDR3 is TGTGCCAGCAGCTTCGTTCCTAGCGGGAGGGCCGGTGACAATGAGCAGTTCTTC. This chain joins TRBV7-3 and TRBJ2-1; 12 nucleotides agree with TRBD2. The V gene end was trimmed by 3 bases and the J gene end by 5 bases; junction bases not matched to a gene: 11. The CDR3 is made up of 18 amino acids. Germline V gene lookup returns CDR1 SGHTA and CDR2 FQGTGA.

The CDR3 loop is CASSLAVSSSYEQYF. CDR3 in DNA: TGTGCCAGCAGCTTAGCGGTTTCAAGCTCCTACGAGCAGTACTTC. V and J are TRBV11-2 and TRBJ2-7; unclear D gene. Trimming took 1 base from V and 0 from J, leaving 10 bases between them. Germline CDR1 is SGHAT and CDR2 is FQNNGV. The CDR3 extends over 15 amino acids.

The rearrangement links TRBV14 to TRBJ2-1, with 9 bases lining up with TRBD1. CDR3 length equals 16 residues. Looked up from germline, CDR1 is SGHDN and CDR2 is FVKESK. Losses at the gene ends were 3 bases for V and 6 bases for J; bases not matched to a gene: 9. The CDR3 loop reads CASSQRTGGAFNEQFF. The CDR3 nucleotides read TGTGCCAGCAGCCAGAGAACAGGGGGCGCCTTCAATGAGCAGTTCTTC.

V and J are TRBV13 and TRBJ2-3; 9 bases are a match to TRBD2. J was trimmed by 4 bases and V by 2 bases; bases with no gene match: 7. The CDR3 loop spans 16 amino acids. From germline, CDR1 is PRHDT and CDR2 FYEKMQ (reference sequence). CDR3 in DNA: TGTGCCAGCAGCTTATTAGCGGGAGAATGGTCAGATACGCAGTATTTT. Amino acids: CASSLLAGEWSDTQYF.

The sample holds a few counts of this clone. The chain is built from TRBV29-1 and TRBJ1-2; no clear D. Germline CDR1 is SQVTM and CDR2 is ANQGSEA. V lost 0 bases, J lost 5 bases, and 4 bases lay in between. The CDR3 spans 11 residues. Here the CDR3 DNA reads TGCAGCGTTGAAGACCGTTATGGCTACACCTTC. As protein: CSVEDRYGYTF.

The chain carries TRBV10-2 and TRBJ1-1; D is unresolved. The CDR3 loop spans 14 amino acids. The germline CDR1 and CDR2 sequences are WSHSY and SAAADI. V dropped 6 bases and J dropped 1 base, with 12 bases sitting between them. Here the CDR3 DNA reads TGCGCCAGCAGCGCCTACTCGCCGAACACTGAAGCTTTCTTT. Encoded protein: CASSAYSPNTEAFF.

Notes on this clone: An end of the junction does not agree with germline; a read error may underlie this. The chain uses TRBV11-1 and TRBJ2-7, with 9 bases fitting TRBD2. The CDR3 sequence is 17 residues long. Germline loops: CDR1 SGHAT, CDR2 FQDESV (reference sequence). CDR3 nucleotide sequence: TGTGCCAGCAGCTTATTGGCCGGCGGCGGGCGGGAGGGCCCTCTGTCATTC. Translated: CASSLLAGGGREGPLSF.

The chain couples TRBV5-1 to TRBJ2-7; D gene unclear. The germline V gene has CDR1 SGHRS and CDR2 YFSETQ. V dropped 0 bases and J dropped 2 bases, with 12 bases sitting between them. CDR3 size: 15 residues. CDR3 DNA: TGCGCCAGCAGCTTGGTGGCAGGCGCCACCTACGAGCAGTACTTC. Its translation is CASSLVAGATYEQYF.

V and J are TRBV13 and TRBJ2-1; 7 nucleotides agree with TRBD2. Germline V gene data show CDR1 as PRHDT and CDR2 as FYEKMQ (reference sequence). The CDR3 is 13 amino acids. Trimming cost V 5 bases and J 9 bases; bases outside gene matches: 7. The CDR3 DNA follows: TGTGCCAGCAGCGGGGGGGGGTTTTTTGAGCAGTTCTTC. Translation gives CASSGGGFFEQFF.

The chain has TRBV27 and TRBJ1-3, with D perhaps TRBD1 (5 bases). CDR1 and CDR2 from the germline V gene are MNHEY and SMNVEV (reference sequence). The V gene lost 2 bases and the J gene lost 4 bases, with 9 bases spanning the gap. The CDR3 loop spans 14 amino acids. For the CDR3, the DNA is TGTGCCAGCAGTTTAACGACAGCCGGAAACACCATATATTTT. Its protein product is CASSLTTAGNTIYF.

This clone was seen many times. The rearrangement links TRBV29-1 to TRBJ2-7, with a weak D call TRBD1 (6 bases). Trimming stripped 6 bases from V and 5 bases from J, with 14 bases between. The length of the CDR3 is 12 residues. CDR1 and CDR2 from the germline V gene are SQVTM and ANQGSEA. CDR3 in DNA: TGCAGCGTCTACTCGGGACAAAACGAGCAGTACTTC. It specifies CSVYSGQNEQYF.

This clone was seen only once. The chain joins TRBV30 to TRBJ2-1, with D unresolved. The CDR3 is 11 residues long. The germline CDR1 and CDR2 sequences are GTSNPN and SVGIG (reference sequence). Trimming cost V 2 bases and J 7 bases, with 6 bases left between them. CDR3 sequence: CAWSQRNEQFF. CDR3 in DNA: TGTGCCTGGAGTCAACGGAATGAGCAGTTCTTC.